These T cell receptor beta chains were read from a single sample in a study of response to subunit inactivated influenza vaccine. TCRdb reanalysed the RT-PCR reads using MiXCR and keeps one entry per CDR3 protein. The sample holds about 500,000 distinct CDR3 sequences; approximately 16% are singletons and the top ten take about 3%. Sequences were derived from CD4+ T cells sorted from PBMCs, sampled about 23 months after vaccination. Source of these receptors: a man aged 45-69 years who received an inactivated influenza vaccine. CDR3s include the opening cysteine and the closing phenylalanine or tryptophan. Each record gives: D gene, J gene, CDR3 length, clone size, V gene, CDR3 DNA, CDR3 protein. D genes are given only for firm matches. Some rows mark clone size as missing; the rest say once, few, many or name a class of expanded clone.

D gene: -; J gene: TRBJ2-1; CDR3 length: 12; clone size: many; V gene: TRBV5-1; CDR3 DNA: TGCGCCAGCAGCTTGTTCCCCAATGAGCAGTTCTTC; CDR3 protein: CASSLFPNEQFF
D gene: -; J gene: TRBJ2-3; CDR3 length: 15; clone size: -; V gene: TRBV6-2/TRBV6-3; CDR3 DNA: TGTGCCAGCAGTTACTGGTTGACTAGCACAGATACGCAGTATTTT; CDR3 protein: CASSYWLTSTDTQYF
D gene: TRBD1; J gene: TRBJ2-7; CDR3 length: 15; clone size: many; V gene: TRBV29-1; CDR3 DNA: TGCAGCGTTCTCGAGGCGACAGGGGGACGCTACGAGCAGTACTTC; CDR3 protein: CSVLEATGGRYEQYF
D gene: -; J gene: TRBJ1-4; CDR3 length: 14; clone size: few; V gene: TRBV4-3; CDR3 DNA: TGCGCCAGCAGCCAAGAGAGGGGGGCGGGAAAACTGTTTTTT; CDR3 protein: CASSQERGAGKLFF
D gene: TRBD2; J gene: TRBJ2-2; CDR3 length: 13; clone size: -; V gene: TRBV28; CDR3 DNA: TGTGCCAGTGGACTAGCGGGGACCGGGGAGCTGTTTTTT; CDR3 protein: CASGLAGTGELFF
D gene: -; J gene: TRBJ2-7; CDR3 length: 15; clone size: -; V gene: TRBV28; CDR3 DNA: TGTGCCAGCAGTGCCAGGACAGAGGTGCGCTACGAGCAGTACTTC; CDR3 protein: CASSARTEVRYEQYF
D gene: TRBD1; J gene: TRBJ1-1; CDR3 length: 13; clone size: many; V gene: TRBV5-1; CDR3 DNA: TGCGCCAGCAGCTTGGTCCAGGGGGCTGAAGCTTTCTTT; CDR3 protein: CASSLVQGAEAFF
D gene: TRBD2; J gene: TRBJ2-3; CDR3 length: 16; clone size: -; V gene: TRBV20-1; CDR3 DNA: TGCAGTGCTAGGTCCCACGAGACTAGCCGCACAGATACGCAGTATTTT; CDR3 protein: CSARSHETSRTDTQYF
D gene: TRBD2; J gene: TRBJ2-1; CDR3 length: 15; clone size: -; V gene: TRBV10-2; CDR3 DNA: TGCGCCAGCACTCGGTCCCTAGCGGATAACAATGAGCAGTTCTTC; CDR3 protein: CASTRSLADNNEQFF
D gene: -; J gene: TRBJ1-1; CDR3 length: 11; clone size: -; V gene: TRBV10-3; CDR3 DNA: TGTGCCATCAAGCAGGACACTGAAGCTTTCTTT; CDR3 protein: CAIKQDTEAFF
D gene: -; J gene: TRBJ1-3; CDR3 length: 13; clone size: -; V gene: TRBV28; CDR3 DNA: TGTGCCGGCGGACGAGGCTCTGGAAACACCATATATTTT; CDR3 protein: CAGGRGSGNTIYF
D gene: TRBD2; J gene: TRBJ2-1; CDR3 length: 16; clone size: -; V gene: TRBV5-1; CDR3 DNA: TGCGCCAGCAGCTTGGGTGGGCTGGGACTAGTACGCGAGCAGTTCTTC; CDR3 protein: CASSLGGLGLVREQFF
D gene: -; J gene: TRBJ1-1; CDR3 length: 15; clone size: -; V gene: TRBV3-1; CDR3 DNA: TGTGCCAGCAGCCATCTGGGCGGCAGGGACACTGAAGCTTTCTTT; CDR3 protein: CASSHLGGRDTEAFF
D gene: -; J gene: TRBJ2-4; CDR3 length: 13; clone size: -; V gene: TRBV20-1; CDR3 DNA: TGCAGTGCTAGAGATCCGACAGGGGACTATGTGTACTTC; CDR3 protein: CSARDPTGDYVYF
D gene: TRBD2; J gene: TRBJ2-1; CDR3 length: 16; clone size: many; V gene: TRBV4-3; CDR3 DNA: TGCGCCAGCAGCCAAGATAGTAAGCTAGCGGGGGGGGAGCAGTTCTTC; CDR3 protein: CASSQDSKLAGGEQFF
D gene: -; J gene: TRBJ2-1; CDR3 length: 14; clone size: -; V gene: TRBV30; CDR3 DNA: TGTGCCTGGAGTTCGGCAGGGGCGGTCAATGAGCAGTTCTTC; CDR3 protein: CAWSSAGAVNEQFF
D gene: -; J gene: TRBJ2-7; CDR3 length: 14; clone size: -; V gene: TRBV10-3; CDR3 DNA: TGTGCCATCAGTGAGGGGGGCTCGGCCTACGAGCAGTACTTC; CDR3 protein: CAISEGGSAYEQYF
D gene: TRBD2; J gene: TRBJ2-1; CDR3 length: 16; clone size: many; V gene: TRBV19; CDR3 DNA: TGTGCCAGTAGTCCCCGTACTAGCGGGGCCTACAATGAGCAGTTCTTC; CDR3 protein: CASSPRTSGAYNEQFF
D gene: -; J gene: TRBJ1-4; CDR3 length: 14; clone size: many; V gene: TRBV14; CDR3 DNA: TGTGCCAGCAGCCAAGCGGGGGCGCGTGAAAAACTGTTTTTT; CDR3 protein: CASSQAGAREKLFF
D gene: -; J gene: TRBJ1-3; CDR3 length: 15; clone size: few; V gene: TRBV18; CDR3 DNA: TGTGCCAGCTCACCAATCCCAGGGGATGGAAACACCATATATTTT; CDR3 protein: CASSPIPGDGNTIYF
D gene: -; J gene: TRBJ2-7; CDR3 length: 15; clone size: few; V gene: TRBV6-5; CDR3 DNA: TGTGCCAGCAGTTACAGAGTAGTGGGGAACTACGAGCAGTACTTC; CDR3 protein: CASSYRVVGNYEQYF
D gene: -; J gene: TRBJ1-1; CDR3 length: 12; clone size: -; V gene: TRBV29-1; CDR3 DNA: TGCAGCGTTGTACCCCCGTCCCGTGAAGCTTTCTTT; CDR3 protein: CSVVPPSREAFF
D gene: -; J gene: TRBJ2-2; CDR3 length: 14; clone size: -; V gene: TRBV20-1; CDR3 DNA: TGCAGTGCTAGAGATGGGGCTAACACCGGGGAGCTGTTTTTT; CDR3 protein: CSARDGANTGELFF
D gene: TRBD1; J gene: TRBJ1-5; CDR3 length: 13; clone size: few; V gene: TRBV20-1; CDR3 DNA: TGCAGTGCTCGACGACAGGGGTACCAGCCCCAGCATTTT; CDR3 protein: CSARRQGYQPQHF
D gene: -; J gene: TRBJ1-4; CDR3 length: 18; clone size: few; V gene: TRBV4-3; CDR3 DNA: TGCGCCAGCAGCCAACGCCTACGGGGGTCGGCAACTAATGAAAAACTGTTTTTT; CDR3 protein: CASSQRLRGSATNEKLFF
D gene: TRBD2; J gene: TRBJ2-1; CDR3 length: 14; clone size: few; V gene: TRBV20-1; CDR3 DNA: TGCAGTGCTAGTTTATCACTAGCGGAGAATGAGCAGTTCTTC; CDR3 protein: CSASLSLAENEQFF
D gene: TRBD2; J gene: TRBJ2-7; CDR3 length: 14; clone size: many; V gene: TRBV6-2/TRBV6-3; CDR3 DNA: TGTGCCAGCAACTTACGTCGGGGGGCCTACGAGCAGTACTTC; CDR3 protein: CASNLRRGAYEQYF
D gene: -; J gene: TRBJ1-5; CDR3 length: 16; clone size: -; V gene: TRBV19; CDR3 DNA: TGTGCCAGTAGTATATTGGGTACAGGGATAGTTCAGCCCCAGCATTTT; CDR3 protein: CASSILGTGIVQPQHF
D gene: TRBD1; J gene: TRBJ1-1; CDR3 length: 16; clone size: -; V gene: TRBV4-2; CDR3 DNA: TGTGCCAGCAGCCAACAAATACAGGGGGGGAACACTGAAGCTTTCTTT; CDR3 protein: CASSQQIQGGNTEAFF
D gene: -; J gene: TRBJ2-1; CDR3 length: 13; clone size: -; V gene: TRBV7-2; CDR3 DNA: TGTGCCAGCAGCTTGGGGTTGACAGCCCCGTATCTCTTC; CDR3 protein: CASSLGLTAPYLF
D gene: -; J gene: TRBJ2-1; CDR3 length: 17; clone size: few; V gene: TRBV21-1; CDR3 DNA: TGTGCCAGCAGCAAAGGGGACGCCCACCTGTCCTACAATGAGCAGTTCTTC; CDR3 protein: CASSKGDAHLSYNEQFF
D gene: -; J gene: TRBJ2-7; CDR3 length: 13; clone size: few; V gene: TRBV29-1; CDR3 DNA: TGCAGCGTTAAAGGGGGAAACTACTACGAGCAGTACTTC; CDR3 protein: CSVKGGNYYEQYF
D gene: TRBD1; J gene: TRBJ1-1; CDR3 length: 15; clone size: many; V gene: TRBV11-2; CDR3 DNA: TGTGCCAGCAGCGCCCACGACAGGGGAGGTACTGAAGCTTTCTTT; CDR3 protein: CASSAHDRGGTEAFF
D gene: -; J gene: TRBJ2-2; CDR3 length: 18; clone size: few; V gene: TRBV10-1; CDR3 DNA: TGCGCCAGCAGTGAGTCGGCGTTAGGGAACGCGAACACCGGGGAGCTGTTTTTT; CDR3 protein: CASSESALGNANTGELFF
D gene: -; J gene: TRBJ2-6; CDR3 length: 15; clone size: -; V gene: TRBV27; CDR3 DNA: TGTGCCAGCAGTCTCAGGGTCTCTGGGGCCAACGTCCTGACTTTC; CDR3 protein: CASSLRVSGANVLTF
D gene: TRBD1; J gene: TRBJ2-7; CDR3 length: 12; clone size: -; V gene: TRBV14; CDR3 DNA: TGTGCCAGCAGTCGACAGGGGAGCGGGCAGTACTTC; CDR3 protein: CASSRQGSGQYF
D gene: TRBD2; J gene: TRBJ2-1; CDR3 length: 15; clone size: many; V gene: TRBV7-9; CDR3 DNA: TGTGCCAGCAGCTTAGGACTAGCGGGAGTTCCTGAGCAGTTCTTC; CDR3 protein: CASSLGLAGVPEQFF
D gene: -; J gene: TRBJ2-1; CDR3 length: 14; clone size: -; V gene: TRBV15; CDR3 DNA: TGTGCCACCAGCAACAGGGGGGGGTACAATGAGCAGTTCTTC; CDR3 protein: CATSNRGGYNEQFF
D gene: -; J gene: TRBJ2-1; CDR3 length: 15; clone size: few; V gene: TRBV7-9; CDR3 DNA: TGTGCCAGCAGCTCGGGACCAACCTCCTACAATGAGCAGTTCTTC; CDR3 protein: CASSSGPTSYNEQFF
D gene: TRBD1; J gene: TRBJ1-5; CDR3 length: 18; clone size: few; V gene: TRBV4-2; CDR3 DNA: TGTGCCAGCAGCCAAGAAGTAGTTCCCGGGACAGGCAATCAGCCCCAGCATTTT; CDR3 protein: CASSQEVVPGTGNQPQHF
D gene: -; J gene: TRBJ1-1; CDR3 length: 12; clone size: few; V gene: TRBV28; CDR3 DNA: TGTGCCAGCCGATGGATAGGGACTGAAGCTTTCTTT; CDR3 protein: CASRWIGTEAFF
D gene: TRBD2; J gene: TRBJ2-3; CDR3 length: 17; clone size: -; V gene: TRBV9; CDR3 DNA: TGTGCCAGCAGCCCCGCACAGCTACTAGCGGGGCTAGATACGCAGTATTTT; CDR3 protein: CASSPAQLLAGLDTQYF
D gene: -; J gene: TRBJ2-7; CDR3 length: 14; clone size: -; V gene: TRBV9; CDR3 DNA: TGTGCCAGCCTTCACCCCAGACCTACCTACGAGCAGTACTTC; CDR3 protein: CASLHPRPTYEQYF
D gene: -; J gene: TRBJ2-2; CDR3 length: 16; clone size: -; V gene: TRBV7-2; CDR3 DNA: TGTGCCAGCAGCTTGCAGGCCTCGGGGGACACCGGGGAGCTGTTTTTT; CDR3 protein: CASSLQASGDTGELFF
D gene: TRBD2; J gene: TRBJ2-7; CDR3 length: 15; clone size: few; V gene: TRBV5-5; CDR3 DNA: TGTGCCAGCAGCTTAATCTGGCTAGCGGTGTACGAGCAGTACTTC; CDR3 protein: CASSLIWLAVYEQYF
D gene: TRBD1; J gene: TRBJ1-2; CDR3 length: 15; clone size: many; V gene: TRBV4-2; CDR3 DNA: TGTGCCAGCAGCCAAGTTGGAACAGGGGACTATGGCTACACCTTC; CDR3 protein: CASSQVGTGDYGYTF
D gene: -; J gene: TRBJ1-4; CDR3 length: 11; clone size: few; V gene: TRBV20-1; CDR3 DNA: TGCAGTGCTAGAGTTTGGGAAAAACTGTTTTTT; CDR3 protein: CSARVWEKLFF
D gene: -; J gene: TRBJ2-5; CDR3 length: 13; clone size: -; V gene: TRBV20-1; CDR3 DNA: TGCAGTGCTAGACCCCAGTTCCAAGAGACCCAGTACTTC; CDR3 protein: CSARPQFQETQYF
D gene: -; J gene: TRBJ2-7; CDR3 length: 14; clone size: -; V gene: TRBV28; CDR3 DNA: TGTGCCAGCAGTTCTACAACGACCTCCTACGAGCAGTACTTC; CDR3 protein: CASSSTTTSYEQYF
D gene: -; J gene: TRBJ2-2; CDR3 length: 12; clone size: -; V gene: TRBV12-3/TRBV12-4; CDR3 DNA: TGTGCCAGCGGGGGATTGGCCGGGGAGCTGTTTTTT; CDR3 protein: CASGGLAGELFF
D gene: -; J gene: TRBJ2-1; CDR3 length: 11; clone size: -; V gene: TRBV28; CDR3 DNA: TGTGCCAGCAGATCGGACTGGGAGCAGTTCTTC; CDR3 protein: CASRSDWEQFF
D gene: TRBD1; J gene: TRBJ1-5; CDR3 length: 15; clone size: few; V gene: TRBV6-2/TRBV6-3; CDR3 DNA: TGTGCCAGCAGCCTCATAGACAGGGCAAGTCAGCCCCAGCATTTT; CDR3 protein: CASSLIDRASQPQHF
D gene: -; J gene: TRBJ2-2; CDR3 length: 15; clone size: -; V gene: TRBV25-1; CDR3 DNA: TGTGCCAGCAGTGAATGTGGGTTGAACACCGGGGAGCTGTTTTTT; CDR3 protein: CASSECGLNTGELFF
D gene: TRBD2; J gene: TRBJ2-1; CDR3 length: 16; clone size: few; V gene: TRBV9; CDR3 DNA: TGTGCCAGCAGCGTAGCTACAGCGGGAGGGCCCAATGAGCAGTTCTTC; CDR3 protein: CASSVATAGGPNEQFF
D gene: -; J gene: TRBJ2-5; CDR3 length: 14; clone size: once; V gene: TRBV5-1; CDR3 DNA: TGCGCCAGCAGCTTGGGCTGGGTTAGGGAGACCCAGTACTTC; CDR3 protein: CASSLGWVRETQYF
D gene: TRBD2; J gene: TRBJ2-7; CDR3 length: 15; clone size: few; V gene: TRBV7-9; CDR3 DNA: TGTGCCAGCAGCGGCACTAGCGGCCAAGCGTACGAGCAGTACTTC; CDR3 protein: CASSGTSGQAYEQYF
D gene: TRBD2; J gene: TRBJ2-1; CDR3 length: 15; clone size: -; V gene: TRBV25-1; CDR3 DNA: TGTGCCAGCAGCTTCTTAGGCGGGAGGGGCAATGAGCAGTTCTTC; CDR3 protein: CASSFLGGRGNEQFF
D gene: -; J gene: TRBJ2-1; CDR3 length: 14; clone size: few; V gene: TRBV27; CDR3 DNA: TGTGCCAGCAGTACCCACAGGGTGGCGGATGAGCAGTTCTTC; CDR3 protein: CASSTHRVADEQFF